This TCR beta chain appears in the sequencing data of a study of response to subunit inactivated influenza vaccine. Each CDR3 protein gets one entry after TCRdb re-called the RT-PCR reads with MiXCR. The data show about 540,000 distinct CDR3 sequences, roughly 25% seen once. Germline CDR1 and CDR2: SGHAT and FQNNGV. CDR3 length equals 14 residues. On this clonotype itself: Its ends do not fully match the called genes, so a read error is possible.

This sample was also put to use in a study of T cells expressing NK-cell markers. From that second work: The authors generated TCR beta cDNA through 5'RACE template switching with UMIs. Sorted CD3+CD56+NKG2C+, CD3+CD56+NKG2C- and CD3+CD56-NKG2C+ T cells supplied TCR beta repertoires.

The source of this sequence is a man aged 45-65 years who received an inactivated influenza vaccine. The starting material was CD4+ T cells sorted from PBMCs, obtained 11 to 12 days after vaccination. The chain combines TRBV11-2 with TRBJ2-1; D not resolved. CDR3 residues: CASSLDSSYNERFF. CDR3 nucleotide sequence: TGTGCCAGCAGCTTAGATAGCTCCTACAATGAGCGGTTCTTC.